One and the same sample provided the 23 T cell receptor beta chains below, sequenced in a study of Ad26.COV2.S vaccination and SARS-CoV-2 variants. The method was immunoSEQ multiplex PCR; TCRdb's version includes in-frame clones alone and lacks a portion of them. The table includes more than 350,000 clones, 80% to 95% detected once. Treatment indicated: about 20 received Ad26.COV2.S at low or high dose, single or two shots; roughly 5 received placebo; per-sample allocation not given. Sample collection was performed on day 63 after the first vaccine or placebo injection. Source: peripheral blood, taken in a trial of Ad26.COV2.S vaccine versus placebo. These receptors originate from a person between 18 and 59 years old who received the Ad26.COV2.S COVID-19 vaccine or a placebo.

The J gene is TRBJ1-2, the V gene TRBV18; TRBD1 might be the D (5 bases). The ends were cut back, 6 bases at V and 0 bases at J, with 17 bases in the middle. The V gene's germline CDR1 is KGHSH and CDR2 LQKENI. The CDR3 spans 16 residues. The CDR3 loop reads CASSLEDTHTNYGYTF. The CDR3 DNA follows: TGTGCCAGCTCCCTCGAGGACACCCACACTAACTATGGCTACACCTTC.

CDR3 loop: CASSGTANFDYGYTF. The CDR3, as DNA: TGCGCCAGCAGCGGGACGGCCAACTTTGACTATGGCTACACCTTC. The genes are TRBV5-1 and TRBJ1-2, with D possibly matching TRBD1 (5 bases). This CDR3 comprises 15 residues. The germline V and J ends were trimmed by 4 bases and 3 bases, with 16 bases remaining between them. Germline V gene data show CDR1 as SGHRS and CDR2 as YFSETQ.

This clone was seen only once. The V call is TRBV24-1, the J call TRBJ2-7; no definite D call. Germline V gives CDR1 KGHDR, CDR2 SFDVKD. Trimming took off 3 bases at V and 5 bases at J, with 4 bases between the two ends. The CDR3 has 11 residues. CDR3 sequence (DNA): TGTGCCACCAGTGATACCGACGAGCAGTACTTC. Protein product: CATSDTDEQYF.

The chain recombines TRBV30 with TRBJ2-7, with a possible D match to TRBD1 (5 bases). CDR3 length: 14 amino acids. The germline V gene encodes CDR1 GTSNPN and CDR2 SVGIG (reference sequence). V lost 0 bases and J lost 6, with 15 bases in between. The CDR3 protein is CAWSVLAGPGEQYF. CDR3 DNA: TGTGCCTGGAGTGTACTGGCAGGGCCCGGCGAGCAGTACTTC.

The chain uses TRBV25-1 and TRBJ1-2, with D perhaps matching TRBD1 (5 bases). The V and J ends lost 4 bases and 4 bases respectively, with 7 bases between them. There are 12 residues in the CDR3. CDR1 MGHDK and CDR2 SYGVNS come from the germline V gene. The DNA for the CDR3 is TGTGCCAGCAGTGGGGGGACCTATGGCTACACCTTC. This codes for CASSGGTYGYTF.

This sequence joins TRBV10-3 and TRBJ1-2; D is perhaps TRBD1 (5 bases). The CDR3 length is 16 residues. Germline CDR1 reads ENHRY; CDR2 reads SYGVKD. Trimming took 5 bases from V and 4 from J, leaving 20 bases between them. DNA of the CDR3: TGTGCCATCAGTTCCGCATTTTTGGGGGAGGGCTATGGCTACACCTTC. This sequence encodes CAISSAFLGEGYGYTF.

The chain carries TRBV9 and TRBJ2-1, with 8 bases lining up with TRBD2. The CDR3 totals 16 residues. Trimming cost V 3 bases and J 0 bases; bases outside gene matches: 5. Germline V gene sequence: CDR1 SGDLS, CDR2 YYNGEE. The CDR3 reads CASSGSGTPSYNEQFF. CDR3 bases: TGTGCCAGCAGCGGTAGCGGGACTCCCTCCTACAATGAGCAGTTCTTC.

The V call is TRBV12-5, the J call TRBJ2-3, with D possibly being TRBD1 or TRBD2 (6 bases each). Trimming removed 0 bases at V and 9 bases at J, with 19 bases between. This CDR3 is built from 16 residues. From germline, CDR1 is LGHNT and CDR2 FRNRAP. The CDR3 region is CASGLVIGGQVDTQYF. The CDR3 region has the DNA TGTGCTAGTGGTTTGGTAATAGGGGGGCAGGTTGACACGCAGTATTTT. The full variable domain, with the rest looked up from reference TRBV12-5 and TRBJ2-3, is DARVTQTPRHKVTEMGQEVTMRCQPILGHNTVFWYRQTMMQGLELLAYFRNRAPLDDSGMPKDRFSAEMPDATLATLKIQPSEPRDSAVYFCASGLVIGGQVDTQYFGPGTRLTVL.

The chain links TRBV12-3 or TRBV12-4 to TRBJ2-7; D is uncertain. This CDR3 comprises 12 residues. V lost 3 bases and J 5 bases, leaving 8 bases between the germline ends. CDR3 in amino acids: CASSFGRNEQYF. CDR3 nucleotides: TGTGCCAGCAGTTTCGGAAGGAACGAGCAGTACTTC.

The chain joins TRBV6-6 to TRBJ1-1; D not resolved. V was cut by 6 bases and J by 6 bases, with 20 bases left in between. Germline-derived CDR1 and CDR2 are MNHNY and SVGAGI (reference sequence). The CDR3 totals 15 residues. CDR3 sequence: CASRTIGRTGSEAFF. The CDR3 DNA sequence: TGTGCCAGCAGGACGATCGGGAGGACGGGATCTGAAGCTTTCTTT.

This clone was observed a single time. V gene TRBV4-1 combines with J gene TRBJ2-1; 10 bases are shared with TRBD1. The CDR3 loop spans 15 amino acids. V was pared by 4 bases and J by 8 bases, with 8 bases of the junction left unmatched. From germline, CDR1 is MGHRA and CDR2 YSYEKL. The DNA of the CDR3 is TGCGCCAGCAGCCCGAGGGACAGGGGTATGGATGAGCAGTTCTTC. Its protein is CASSPRDRGMDEQFF.

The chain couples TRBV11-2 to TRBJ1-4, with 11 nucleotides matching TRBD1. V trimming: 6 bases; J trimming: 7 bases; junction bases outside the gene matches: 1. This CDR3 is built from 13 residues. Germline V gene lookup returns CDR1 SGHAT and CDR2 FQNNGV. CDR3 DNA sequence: TGTGCCAGCAGGGGACAGGGGGGTGAAAAACTGTTTTTT. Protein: CASRGQGGEKLFF.

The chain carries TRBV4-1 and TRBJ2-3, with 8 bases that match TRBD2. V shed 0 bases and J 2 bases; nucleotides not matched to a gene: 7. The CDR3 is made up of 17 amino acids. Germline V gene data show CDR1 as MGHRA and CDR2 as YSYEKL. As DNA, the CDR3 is TGCGCCAGCAGCCAAGATACTAGCGGAACCTCCACAGATACGCAGTATTTT. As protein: CASSQDTSGTSTDTQYF.

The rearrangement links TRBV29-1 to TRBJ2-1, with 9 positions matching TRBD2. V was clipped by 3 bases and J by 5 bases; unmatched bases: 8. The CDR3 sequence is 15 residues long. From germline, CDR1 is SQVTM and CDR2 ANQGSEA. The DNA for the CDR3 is TGCAGCGTTGATGGCGGGAGGGAGGTTAACAATGAGCAGTTCTTC. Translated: CSVDGGREVNNEQFF.

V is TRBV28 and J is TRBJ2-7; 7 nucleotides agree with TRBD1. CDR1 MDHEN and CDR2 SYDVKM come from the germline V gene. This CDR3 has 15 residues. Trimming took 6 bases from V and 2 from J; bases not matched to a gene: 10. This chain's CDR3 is CASREGTAFTYEQYF. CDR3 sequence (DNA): TGTGCCAGCAGAGAGGGGACAGCGTTTACCTACGAGCAGTACTTC.

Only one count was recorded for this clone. This chain's CDR3 is CASSNKSGSGYEQYF. The DNA of the CDR3 is TGTGCCAGCAGCAATAAGTCCGGGAGCGGGTACGAGCAGTACTTC. The chain recombines TRBV21-1 with TRBJ2-7; no DNA check was done on the table's D call, TRBD2. TRBV21-1 is designated a pseudogene. CDR3 length: 15 residues.

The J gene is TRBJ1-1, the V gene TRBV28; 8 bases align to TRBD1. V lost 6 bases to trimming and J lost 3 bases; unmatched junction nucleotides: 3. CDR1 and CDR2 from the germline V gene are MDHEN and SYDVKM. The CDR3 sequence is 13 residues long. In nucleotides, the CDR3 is TGTGCCAGCAGCCCAGGGGGCTACACTGAAGCTTTCTTT. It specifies CASSPGGYTEAFF.

The CDR3 here is CASSLVVLYNEQFF. CDR3 in DNA: TGTGCCAGCAGCTTAGTTGTACTCTACAATGAGCAGTTCTTC. This chain uses TRBV7-2 with TRBJ2-1; D is undetermined. The CDR3 is made up of 14 amino acids. Trimming stripped 1 base from V and 3 bases from J, with 7 bases between. Germline CDR1 reads SGHTA; CDR2 reads FQGNSA.

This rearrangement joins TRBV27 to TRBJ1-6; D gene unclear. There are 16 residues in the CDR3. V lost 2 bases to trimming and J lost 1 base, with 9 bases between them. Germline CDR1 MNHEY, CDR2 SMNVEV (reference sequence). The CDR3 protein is CASSLLGESYNSPLHF. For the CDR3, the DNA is TGTGCCAGCAGTTTACTCGGGGAGTCCTATAATTCACCCCTCCACTTT.

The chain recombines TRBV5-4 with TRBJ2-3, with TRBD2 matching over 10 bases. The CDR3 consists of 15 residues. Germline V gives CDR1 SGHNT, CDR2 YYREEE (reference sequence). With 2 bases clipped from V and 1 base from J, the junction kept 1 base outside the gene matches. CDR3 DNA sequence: TGTGCCAGCAGCTTCAGCGGGGGGGGCACAGATACGCAGTATTTT. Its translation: CASSFSGGGTDTQYF.

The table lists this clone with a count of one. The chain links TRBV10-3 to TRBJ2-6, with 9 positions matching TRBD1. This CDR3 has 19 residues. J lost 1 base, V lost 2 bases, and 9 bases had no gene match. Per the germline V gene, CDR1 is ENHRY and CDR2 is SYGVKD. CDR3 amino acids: CAISEIRTGAHSGANVLTF. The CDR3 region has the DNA TGTGCCATCAGTGAGATAAGGACAGGGGCCCATTCTGGGGCCAACGTCCTGACTTTC.

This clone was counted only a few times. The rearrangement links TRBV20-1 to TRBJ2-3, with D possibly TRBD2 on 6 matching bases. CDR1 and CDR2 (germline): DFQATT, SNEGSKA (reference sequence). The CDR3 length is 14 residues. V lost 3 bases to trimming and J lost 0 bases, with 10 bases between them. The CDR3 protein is CSASREPSTDTQYF. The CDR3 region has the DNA TGCAGTGCTAGTCGGGAGCCGAGCACAGATACGCAGTATTTT.

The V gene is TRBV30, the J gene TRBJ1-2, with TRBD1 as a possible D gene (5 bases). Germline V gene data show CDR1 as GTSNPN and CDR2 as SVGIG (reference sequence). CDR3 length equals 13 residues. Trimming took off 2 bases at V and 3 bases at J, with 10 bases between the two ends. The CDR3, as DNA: TGTGCCTGGAGTTTAGGGACGGACTATGGCTACACCTTC. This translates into CAWSLGTDYGYTF. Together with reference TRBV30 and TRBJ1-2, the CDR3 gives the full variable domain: SQTIHQWPATLVQPVGSPLSLECTVEGTSNPNLYWYRQAAGRGLQLLFYSVGIGQISSEVPQNLSASRPQDRQFILSSKKLLLSDSGFYLCAWSLGTDYGYTFGSGTRLTVV.